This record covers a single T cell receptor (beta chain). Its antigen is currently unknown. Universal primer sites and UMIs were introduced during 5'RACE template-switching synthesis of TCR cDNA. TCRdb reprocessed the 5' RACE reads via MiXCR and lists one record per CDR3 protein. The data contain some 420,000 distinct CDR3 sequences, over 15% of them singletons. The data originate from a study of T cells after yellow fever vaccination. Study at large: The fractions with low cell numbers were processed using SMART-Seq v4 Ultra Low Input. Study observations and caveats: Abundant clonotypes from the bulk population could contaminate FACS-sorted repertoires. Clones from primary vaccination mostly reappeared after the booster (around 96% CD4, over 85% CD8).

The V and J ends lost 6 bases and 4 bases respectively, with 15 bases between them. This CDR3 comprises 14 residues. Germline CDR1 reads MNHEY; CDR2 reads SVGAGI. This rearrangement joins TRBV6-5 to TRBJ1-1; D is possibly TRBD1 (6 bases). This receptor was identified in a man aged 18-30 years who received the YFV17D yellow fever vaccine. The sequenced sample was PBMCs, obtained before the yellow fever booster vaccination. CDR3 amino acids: CASRSTQGSTEAFF. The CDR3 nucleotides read TGTGCCAGCAGGTCTACCCAGGGGAGCACTGAAGCTTTCTTT.